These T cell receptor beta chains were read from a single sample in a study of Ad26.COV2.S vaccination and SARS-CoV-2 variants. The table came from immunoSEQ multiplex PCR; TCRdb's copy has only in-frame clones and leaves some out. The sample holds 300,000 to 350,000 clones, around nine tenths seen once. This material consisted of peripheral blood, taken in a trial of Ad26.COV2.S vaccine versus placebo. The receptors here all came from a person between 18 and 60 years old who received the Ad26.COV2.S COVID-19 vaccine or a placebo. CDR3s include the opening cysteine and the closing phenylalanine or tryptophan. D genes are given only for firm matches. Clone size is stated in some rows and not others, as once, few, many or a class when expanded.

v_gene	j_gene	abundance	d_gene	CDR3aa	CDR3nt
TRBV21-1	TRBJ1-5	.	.	CASEEREDSNQPQHF	TGTGCCAGCGAAGAACGGGAGGATAGCAATCAGCCCCAGCATTTT
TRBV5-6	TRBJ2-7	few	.	CASSFSVEQYF	TGTGCCAGCAGCTTTTCGGTCGAGCAGTACTTC
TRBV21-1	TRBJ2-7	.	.	CASSKGGPGKGSYEQYF	TGTGCCAGCAGCAAAGGAGGGCCGGGGAAGGGCTCCTACGAGCAGTACTTC
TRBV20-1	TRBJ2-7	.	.	CSASPGPEQYF	TGCAGTGCTAGTCCGGGGCCCGAGCAGTACTTC
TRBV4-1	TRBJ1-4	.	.	CASSQAGRAVSNEKLFF	TGCGCCAGCAGCCAAGCAGGCAGGGCGGTATCTAATGAAAAACTGTTTTTT
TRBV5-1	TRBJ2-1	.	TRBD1	CASRQTGGHNEQFF	TGCGCCAGCAGGCAGACAGGGGGCCACAATGAGCAGTTCTTC
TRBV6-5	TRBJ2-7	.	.	CASSSSGTLTYEQYF	TGTGCCAGCAGTTCTTCCGGGACATTGACCTACGAGCAGTACTTC
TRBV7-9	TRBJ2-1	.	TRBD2	CASSSRGTSGGDRGKKQFF	TGTGCCAGCAGCTCCCGCGGGACTAGCGGGGGGGACAGGGGAAAAAAGCAGTTCTTC
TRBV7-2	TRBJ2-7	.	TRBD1	CASSLTGADYEQYF	TGTGCCAGCAGCCTCACAGGGGCGGATTACGAGCAGTACTTC
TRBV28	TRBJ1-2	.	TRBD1	CASSPYLPDRGRYYGYTF	TGTGCCAGCAGTCCCTACTTACCGGACAGGGGGCGTTATTATGGCTACACCTTC
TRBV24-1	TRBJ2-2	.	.	CATTRGPNTGELFF	TGTGCCACCACCCGGGGACCGAACACCGGGGAGCTGTTTTTT
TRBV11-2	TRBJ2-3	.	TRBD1	CASSPQGASTDTQYF	TGTGCCAGCAGCCCACAGGGGGCCTCCACAGATACGCAGTATTTT
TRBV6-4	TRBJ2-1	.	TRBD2	CASSVSGGASLREQFF	TGTGCCAGCAGTGTGAGCGGGGGGGCTTCTCTCCGGGAGCAGTTCTTC
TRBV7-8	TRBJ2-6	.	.	CASSLVAGGANVLTF	TGTGCCAGCAGCTTAGTCGCAGGAGGGGCCAACGTCCTGACTTTC
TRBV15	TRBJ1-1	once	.	CATSRDRTMNTEAFF	TGTGCCACCAGCAGAGACAGGACTATGAACACTGAAGCTTTCTTT
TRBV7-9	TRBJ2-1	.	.	CASSLVVAEFNEQFF	TGTGCCAGCAGCTTAGTGGTTGCCGAGTTCAATGAGCAGTTCTTC
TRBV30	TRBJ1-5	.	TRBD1	CAWSGRGRHQPQHF	TGTGCCTGGAGTGGCAGGGGGCGTCATCAGCCCCAGCATTTT
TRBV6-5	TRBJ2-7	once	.	CASRITGGPLGEQYF	TGTGCCAGCAGGATAACGGGGGGCCCGCTGGGCGAGCAGTACTTC
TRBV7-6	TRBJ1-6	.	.	CASSLGAGAHNSPLHF	TGTGCCAGCAGCTTAGGGGCAGGAGCCCATAATTCACCCCTCCACTTT
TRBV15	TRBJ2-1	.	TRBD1	CATSRDWTGPYNEQFF	TGTGCCACCAGCAGAGATTGGACAGGGCCCTACAATGAGCAGTTCTTC
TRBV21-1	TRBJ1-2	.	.	CASSKARSGVGYTF	TGTGCCAGCAGCAAAGCGCGGTCAGGGGTCGGCTACACCTTC
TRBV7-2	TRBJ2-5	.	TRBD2	CASSLGFGLAGQETQYF	TGTGCCAGCAGCTTAGGTTTCGGACTAGCGGGCCAAGAGACCCAGTACTTC
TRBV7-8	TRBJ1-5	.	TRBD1	CASSLDGRGIGNQPQHF	TGTGCCAGCAGCTTAGATGGCAGGGGGATAGGCAATCAGCCCCAGCATTTT
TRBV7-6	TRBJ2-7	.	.	CASSERGEFGPYEQYF	TGTGCCAGCAGCGAACGGGGCGAGTTCGGGCCCTACGAGCAGTACTTC
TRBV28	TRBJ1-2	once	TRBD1	CASSAAIGTGRYGYTF	TGTGCCAGCAGTGCTGCCATCGGGACAGGTCGCTATGGCTACACCTTC
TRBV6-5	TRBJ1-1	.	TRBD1	CASSYSTGTGGTEAFF	TGTGCCAGCAGTTACTCGACCGGGACAGGGGGCACTGAAGCTTTCTTT
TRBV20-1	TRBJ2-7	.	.	CSASWQGRTYEQYF	TGCAGTGCTAGTTGGCAGGGGCGAACCTACGAGCAGTACTTC
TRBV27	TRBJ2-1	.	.	CASSRQLNNEQFF	TGTGCCAGCAGTCGACAGTTAAACAATGAGCAGTTCTTC
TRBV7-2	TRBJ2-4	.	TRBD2	CASSFREGDFLAKNIQYF	TGTGCCAGCAGCTTTCGGGAGGGGGACTTTTTAGCCAAAAACATTCAGTACTTC
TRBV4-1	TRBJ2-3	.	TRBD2	CASSPGLGTDTQYF	TGCGCCAGCAGCCCCGGACTAGGCACAGATACGCAGTATTTT
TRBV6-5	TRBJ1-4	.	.	CASSKRQAGNEKLFF	TGTGCCAGCAGTAAAAGACAGGCGGGGAATGAAAAACTGTTTTTT
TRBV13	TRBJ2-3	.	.	CASSFMLVTDTQYF	TGTGCCAGCAGCTTCATGTTGGTCACAGATACGCAGTATTTT
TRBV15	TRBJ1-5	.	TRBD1	CATSRGTGGEPQHF	TGTGCCACCAGCAGAGGGACAGGGGGGGAGCCCCAGCATTTT
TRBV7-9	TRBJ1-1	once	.	CASSLNIQNTEAFF	TGTGCCAGCAGCTTAAACATCCAGAACACTGAAGCTTTCTTT
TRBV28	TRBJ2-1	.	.	CASSPLATSYNEQFF	TGTGCCAGCAGTCCCCTAGCGACCTCCTACAATGAGCAGTTCTTC
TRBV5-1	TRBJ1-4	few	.	CASSTVQGFREKLFF	TGCGCCAGCAGCACTGTACAGGGATTCCGAGAAAAACTGTTTTTT
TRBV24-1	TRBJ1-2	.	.	CATSDRGSNYGYTF	TGTGCCACCAGTGATCGGGGCAGTAACTATGGCTACACCTTC
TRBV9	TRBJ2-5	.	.	CASSPGGGGSETQYF	TGTGCCAGCAGCCCAGGAGGTGGGGGTTCGGAGACCCAGTACTTC
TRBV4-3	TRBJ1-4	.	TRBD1	CASSPTPDRGGEKLFF	TGCGCCAGCAGCCCTACCCCGGACAGGGGCGGTGAAAAACTGTTTTTT